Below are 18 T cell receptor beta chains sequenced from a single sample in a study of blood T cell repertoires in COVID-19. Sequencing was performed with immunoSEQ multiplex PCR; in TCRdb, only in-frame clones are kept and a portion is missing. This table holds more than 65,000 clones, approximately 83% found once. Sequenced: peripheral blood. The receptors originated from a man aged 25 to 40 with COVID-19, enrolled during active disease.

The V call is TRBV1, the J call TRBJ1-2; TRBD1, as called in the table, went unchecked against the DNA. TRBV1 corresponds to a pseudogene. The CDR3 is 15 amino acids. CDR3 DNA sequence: TGCACCAGCAGCCCCGGAGGGACAGGGAACTATGGCTACACCTTC. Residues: CTSSPGGTGNYGYTF.

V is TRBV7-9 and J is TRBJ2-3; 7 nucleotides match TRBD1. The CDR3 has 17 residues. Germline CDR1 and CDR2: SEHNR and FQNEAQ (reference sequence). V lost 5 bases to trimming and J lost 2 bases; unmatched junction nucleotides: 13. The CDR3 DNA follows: TGTGCCAGCAGCCCCCTTAAACAGGGGTCAGTCACAGATACGCAGTATTTT. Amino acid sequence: CASSPLKQGSVTDTQYF.

The CDR3 DNA reads as TGTGCCAGCTATCAGATCAATGAGCAGTTCTTC. Amino acids: CASYQINEQFF. The genes are TRBV28 and TRBJ2-1; no firm D call. The germline V gene has CDR1 MDHEN and CDR2 SYDVKM. V lost 8 bases to trimming and J lost 6 bases, with 8 bases between them. The CDR3 runs to 11 residues.

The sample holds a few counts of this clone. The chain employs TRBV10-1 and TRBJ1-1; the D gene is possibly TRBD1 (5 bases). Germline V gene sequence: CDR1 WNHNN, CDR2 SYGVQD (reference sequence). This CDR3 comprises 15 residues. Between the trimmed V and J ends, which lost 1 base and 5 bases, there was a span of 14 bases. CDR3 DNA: TGCGCCAGCAGTGAGTTCTGGGGCGGTCGTACTGAAGCTTTCTTT. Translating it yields CASSEFWGGRTEAFF.

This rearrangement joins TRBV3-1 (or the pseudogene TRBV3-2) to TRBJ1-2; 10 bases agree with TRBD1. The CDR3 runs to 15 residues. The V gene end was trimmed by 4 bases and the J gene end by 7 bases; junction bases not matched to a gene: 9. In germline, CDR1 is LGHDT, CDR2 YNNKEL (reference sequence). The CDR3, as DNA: TGTGCCAGCAGCCCTCGACAGGGGGCAGTCCGTGGCTACACCTTC. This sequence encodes CASSPRQGAVRGYTF.

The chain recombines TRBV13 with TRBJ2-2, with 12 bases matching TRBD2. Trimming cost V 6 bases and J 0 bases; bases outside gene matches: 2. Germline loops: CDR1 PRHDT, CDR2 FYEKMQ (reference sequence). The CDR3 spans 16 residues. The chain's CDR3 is CASRPSGRANTGELFF. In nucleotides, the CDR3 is TGTGCCAGCAGGCCTAGCGGGAGGGCGAACACCGGGGAGCTGTTTTTT.

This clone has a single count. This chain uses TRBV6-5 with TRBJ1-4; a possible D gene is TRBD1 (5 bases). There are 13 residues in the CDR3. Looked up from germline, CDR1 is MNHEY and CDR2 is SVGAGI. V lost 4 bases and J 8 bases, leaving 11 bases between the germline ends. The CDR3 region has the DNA TGTGCCAGCAGTTCACCGAACAGGGAAAAACTGTTTTTT. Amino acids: CASSSPNREKLFF.

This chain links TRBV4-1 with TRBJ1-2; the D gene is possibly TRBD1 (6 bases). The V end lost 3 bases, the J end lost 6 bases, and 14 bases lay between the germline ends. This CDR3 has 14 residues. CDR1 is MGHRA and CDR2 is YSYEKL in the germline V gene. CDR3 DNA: TGCGCCAGCAGCCACCCGACAGGCCCAGATGGCTACACCTTC. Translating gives CASSHPTGPDGYTF.

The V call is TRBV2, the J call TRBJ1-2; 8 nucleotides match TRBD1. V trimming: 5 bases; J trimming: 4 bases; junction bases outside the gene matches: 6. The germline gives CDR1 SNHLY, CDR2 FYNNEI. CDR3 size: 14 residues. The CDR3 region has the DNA TGTGCCAGCAGTCAGGGGGCCTCAGGCTATGGCTACACCTTC. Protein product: CASSQGASGYGYTF.

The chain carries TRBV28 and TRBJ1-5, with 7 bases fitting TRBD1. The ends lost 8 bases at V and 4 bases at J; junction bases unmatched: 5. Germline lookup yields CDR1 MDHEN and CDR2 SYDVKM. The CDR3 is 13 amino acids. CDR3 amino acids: CASGVTGNQPQHF. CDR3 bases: TGTGCCAGCGGCGTGACAGGGAATCAGCCCCAGCATTTT.

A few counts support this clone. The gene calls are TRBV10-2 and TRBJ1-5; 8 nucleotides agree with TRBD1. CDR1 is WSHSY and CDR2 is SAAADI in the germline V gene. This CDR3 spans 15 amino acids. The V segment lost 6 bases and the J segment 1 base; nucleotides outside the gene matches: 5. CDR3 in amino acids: CASSPTGVSNQPQHF. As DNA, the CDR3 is TGCGCCAGCAGCCCGACAGGGGTAAGCAATCAGCCCCAGCATTTT.

The DNA of the CDR3 is TGTGCCAGCTCCTCGGGCTACGAGCAGTACTTC. Amino acids: CASSSGYEQYF. J is TRBJ2-7 and V is TRBV18, with D unclear. Trimming took 6 bases from V and 3 from J, leaving 6 bases between them. Germline V lookup: CDR1 KGHSH, CDR2 LQKENI. The CDR3 runs to 11 residues.

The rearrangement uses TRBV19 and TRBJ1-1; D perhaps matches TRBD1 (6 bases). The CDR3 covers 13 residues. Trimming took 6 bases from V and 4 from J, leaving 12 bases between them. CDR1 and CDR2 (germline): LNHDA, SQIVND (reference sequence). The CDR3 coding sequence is TGTGCCAGTAGCCCCGGCAGGGGCACTGAAGCTTTCTTT. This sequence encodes CASSPGRGTEAFF. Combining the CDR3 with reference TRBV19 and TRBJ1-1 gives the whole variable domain DGGITQSPKYLFRKEGQNVTLSCEQNLNHDAMYWYRQDPGQGLRLIYYSQIVNDFQKGDIAEGYSVSREKKESFPLTVTSAQKNPTAFYLCASSPGRGTEAFFGQGTRLTVV.

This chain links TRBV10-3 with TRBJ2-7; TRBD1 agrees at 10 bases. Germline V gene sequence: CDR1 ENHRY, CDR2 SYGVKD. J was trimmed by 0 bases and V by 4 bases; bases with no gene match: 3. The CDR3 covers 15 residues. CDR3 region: CAISAGQGTSYEQYF. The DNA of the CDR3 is TGTGCCATCAGTGCGGGACAGGGGACCTCCTACGAGCAGTACTTC.

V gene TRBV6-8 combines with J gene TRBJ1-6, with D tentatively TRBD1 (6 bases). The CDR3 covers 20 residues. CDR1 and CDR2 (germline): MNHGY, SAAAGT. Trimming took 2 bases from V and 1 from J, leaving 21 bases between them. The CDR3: CASSYPTEYREGSYNSPLHF. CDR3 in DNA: TGTGCCAGCAGTTACCCTACGGAATACAGGGAAGGATCCTATAATTCACCCCTCCACTTT.

This CDR3 reads CATSRTGGNQPQHF. The CDR3 DNA reads TGTGCCACCAGCAGAACAGGGGGCAATCAGCCCCAGCATTTT. The V and J genes are TRBV15 and TRBJ1-5; TRBD1 aligns across 7 bases. The trim removed 2 bases at V and 2 bases at J, leaving 0 bases unmatched. CDR1 and CDR2 from the germline V gene are LNHNV and YYDKDF (reference sequence). The CDR3 covers 14 residues.

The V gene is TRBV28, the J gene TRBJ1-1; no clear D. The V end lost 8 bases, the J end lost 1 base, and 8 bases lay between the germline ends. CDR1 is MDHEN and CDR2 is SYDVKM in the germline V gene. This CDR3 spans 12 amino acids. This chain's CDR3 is CASGGRNTEAFF. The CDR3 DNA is TGTGCCAGCGGCGGGCGGAACACTGAAGCTTTCTTT.

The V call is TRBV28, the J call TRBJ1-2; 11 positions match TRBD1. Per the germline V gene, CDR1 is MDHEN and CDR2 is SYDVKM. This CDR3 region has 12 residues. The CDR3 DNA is TGTGGGACAGGGGGCGTATCCAGGGGCTACACCTTC. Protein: CGTGGVSRGYTF.